The clone carrying this TCR beta chain was seen only once. Its specificity is not known. CDR1 is SGHTS and CDR2 is YDEGEE in the germline V gene. V lost 0 bases, J lost 1 base, and 7 bases lay in between. The CDR3 runs 14 residues. Clones were read by immunoSEQ multiplex PCR, and TCRdb kept only the in-frame ones, dropping some. The sample contains tens of thousands of clones, approximately 87% of which appear only once. At baseline, cycle 4 day 1, and cycle 7 day 1, blood was sampled. These data originate in a study of OX40 agonist ivuxolimab in advanced cancers. Study context: Cancers in dose escalation were hepatocellular, melanoma, renal cell and head and neck. Therapy given before enrollment (anti-PD-1, anti-PD-L1 or anti-CTLA-4) was allowed, and 30% to 50% had some.

General observations from the study: Also present in some nonresponders was a low level of normalized T-cell clonal expansion.

This TCR came from an adult with an advanced solid tumor such as melanoma, head and neck, liver or kidney cancer. The chain uses TRBV5-8 and TRBJ1-1; D gene uncertain. The sequenced sample was CD4+ or CD8+ T cells sorted from blood, obtained in a trial of the OX40 agonist ivuxolimab. CDR3 in amino acids: CASSLGWGNTEAFF. In nucleotides, the CDR3 is TGTGCCAGCAGCTTGGGTTGGGGGAACACTGAAGCTTTCTTT.